The rows below give T cell receptor beta chains drawn from one sample of a study of PD-1 blockade in mismatch repair-deficient tumors. Assay: immunoSEQ multiplex PCR; the TCRdb copy retains only in-frame clones and omits some. The sample holds some 120,000 clones, approximately 91% seen once. The input for sequencing was peripheral blood, taken just over 70 weeks after starting pembrolizumab. These receptors were obtained from an adult with mismatch repair-deficient cancer. Each CDR3 is given without its conserved first and last residue.

V gene	J gene	CDR3 protein
TRBV4-1	TRBJ1-3	ASSQDSASGNTIY
TRBV29-1	TRBJ2-3	SVAGPQIDTQY
TRBV4-1	TRBJ1-1	ASSQGTGGRTEAF
TRBV6-6	TRBJ1-2	ASSPTGLPNYGYT
TRBV5-1	TRBJ1-1	ASSLGRSVPNTEAF
TRBV7-9	TRBJ2-2	ASSLSRSGDGYTGELF
TRBV5-1	TRBJ2-3	ASSRGQDTDTQY
TRBV12-5	TRBJ1-3	ASDSDHRYSGNTIY
TRBV11-2	TRBJ2-1	ASSLGGSVRYNEQF
TRBV6-6	TRBJ1-4	ASSYSKAEKLF
TRBV5-1	TRBJ2-7	ASSLRGTNEQY
TRBV7-5	TRBJ2-1	ARSLGFLTGTSGSLRQF
TRBV29-1	TRBJ2-7	SVEVGYEQY
TRBV5-4	TRBJ2-1	ASSGGGGLKYEQF
TRBV19	TRBJ2-5	ASSIAGLQETQY
TRBV11-2	TRBJ2-2	ASTFPGTGYTGELF
TRBV7-2	TRBJ2-7	ASSTPDSSSYEQY
TRBV29-1	TRBJ2-7	SVEDNYEQY
TRBV11-2	TRBJ2-1	ASSLVGGNEQF
TRBV28	TRBJ2-1	ASSTQWRGAYNEQF
TRBV15	TRBJ2-7	ATSRDRRDSYEQY
TRBV15	TRBJ2-5	ATSRVGTGAAGQETQY
TRBV5-5	TRBJ1-2	ASSTAGLDPAYGYT
TRBV5-8	TRBJ1-3	ASSFLSVSASGNTIY
TRBV7-9	TRBJ1-1	ASSLSSTEAF
TRBV27	TRBJ2-2	ASSIAGTGELF
TRBV11-3	TRBJ2-2	ASRWTGELF
TRBV23-1	TRBJ2-1	ASSRGLAGASYNEQF
TRBV27	TRBJ2-5	ASSLDLGETQY
TRBV21-1	TRBJ1-2	ASSKDCYT
TRBV2	TRBJ1-4	ASNSGGASNEKLF
TRBV9	TRBJ2-1	ASSVGTSSYNEQF
TRBV28	TRBJ1-1	ASSPQVGGLGSEAF
TRBV30	TRBJ2-3	ARDAGYTDTQY
TRBV14	TRBJ2-1	ASSLTSGSYNEQF
TRBV7-3	TRBJ1-1	ASSLRGDRPNTEAF
TRBV5-4	TRBJ2-7	ASSLGSSKGYEQY
TRBV6-1	TRBJ2-7	ASSEARIRTSYEQY